These 27 T cell receptor beta chains came from one sample sequenced in a study of shared clonotypes between healthy human individuals. The table came from immunoSEQ multiplex PCR; TCRdb's copy has only in-frame clones and leaves some out. The data contain about 680,000 clones, about 92% of them seen just once; the ten biggest clones take up 24%. CD8 cells regarded as naive lacked CD45RO, were positively chosen for CCR7, and omitted terminally differentiated effector memory CD45RA+ cells. Material for sequencing was naive CD8+ T cells sorted from blood. These receptors all stem from a man aged 25 to 40 in good health.

Points on this clone: This same CDR3 is encoded by further DNA sequences in the sample. The chain joins TRBV27 to TRBJ1-1; no clear D. The V end lost 7 bases, the J end lost 2 bases, and 5 bases lay between the germline ends. This CDR3 region has 11 residues. The germline gives CDR1 MNHEY, CDR2 SMNVEV (reference sequence). The CDR3 is CASKRNTEAFF. CDR3 DNA: TGTGCCAGCAAGAGAAACACTGAAGCTTTCTTT.

For the CDR3, the DNA is TGTGCCAGCAGCTTAGCGAGCACTGAAGCTTTCTTT. Translated: CASSLASTEAFF. The chain combines TRBV7-8 with TRBJ1-1; D unresolved. The germline V gene has CDR1 SGHVS and CDR2 FQNEAQ. V was pared by 0 bases and J by 4 bases, with 3 bases between. The CDR3 length is 12 residues.

V gene TRBV7-9 combines with J gene TRBJ2-6; D is ambiguous. The V gene's germline CDR1 is SEHNR and CDR2 FQNEAQ (reference sequence). The CDR3 has 16 amino acids. V shed 5 bases and J shed 4 bases, with 15 bases lying between them. The CDR3 bases are TGTGCCAGCAGCCCCCCCAAAATCCCCGGGGCCAACGTCCTGACTTTC. Amino acid sequence: CASSPPKIPGANVLTF. Filled out from reference TRBV7-9 and TRBJ2-6, the complete variable domain reads DTGVSQNPRHKITKRGQNVTFRCDPISEHNRLYWYRQTLGQGPEFLTYFQNEAQLEKSRLLSDRFSAERPKGSFSTLEIQRTEQGDSAMYLCASSPPKIPGANVLTFGAGSRLTVL.

The chain employs TRBV11-2 and TRBJ1-2; D is ambiguous. Germline assignment: CDR1 SGHAT and CDR2 FQNNGV. The length of the CDR3 is 15 residues. The V end was cut by 3 bases, the J end by 7 bases, with 18 bases between. The CDR3 DNA reads TGTGCCAGCAGCTTGGGTGGCAACAGTCATCCTGGCTACACCTTC. Protein: CASSLGGNSHPGYTF.

V is TRBV30 and J is TRBJ2-1; 11 bases are a match to TRBD2. V shed 3 bases, J shed 1 base, and the junction held 2 bases outside the gene matches. This CDR3 is 15 amino acids long. In germline, CDR1 is GTSNPN, CDR2 SVGIG (reference sequence). The CDR3: CAWRGLAVSYNEQFF. CDR3 DNA sequence: TGTGCCTGGAGGGGACTAGCGGTATCCTACAATGAGCAGTTCTTC.

This chain uses TRBV4-3 with TRBJ2-1; D is ambiguous. The germline V gene encodes CDR1 LGHNA and CDR2 YSLEER. The CDR3 extends over 15 amino acids. V lost 1 base to trimming and J lost 10 bases, with 17 bases between them. In DNA, the CDR3 is TGCGCCAGCAGCCAAGGGGCCGGTAGGGTAGGGGAGCAGTTCTTC. It yields the protein CASSQGAGRVGEQFF.

The chain is built from TRBV27 and TRBJ1-5; TRBD1 is a possible D gene (6 bases). V was cut by 5 bases and J by 7 bases, with 15 bases left in between. The CDR3 totals 14 residues. Germline lookup yields CDR1 MNHEY and CDR2 SMNVEV (reference sequence). The CDR3 DNA reads as TGTGCCAGCAGTCCCTTTCAGGGGCAGCAGCCCCAGCATTTT. This sequence encodes CASSPFQGQQPQHF.

The chain carries TRBV4-3 and TRBJ2-2; TRBD2 matches at 7 bases. Germline assignment: CDR1 LGHNA and CDR2 YSLEER. The V gene end was trimmed by 4 bases and the J gene end by 5 bases; junction bases not matched to a gene: 10. The CDR3 is made up of 16 amino acids. CDR3 nucleotide sequence: TGCGCCAGCAGCCTAGGACGCAGGGAGGGGACCGGGGAGCTGTTTTTT. Its protein product is CASSLGRREGTGELFF.

Concerning this clone: Other DNA variants within this sample encode the same CDR3. The chain joins TRBV12-5 to TRBJ1-1; D is undetermined. The CDR3 has 11 amino acids. V was pared by 6 bases and J by 4 bases, with 6 bases between. The germline CDR1 and CDR2 sequences are LGHNT and FRNRAP. CDR3 DNA sequence: TGTGCTAGTGGCCTTGGCACTGAAGCTTTCTTT. Protein product: CASGLGTEAFF.

The chain carries TRBV6-5 and TRBJ2-7; D might be TRBD2 (5 bases). The CDR3 has 14 residues. The V and J ends lost 6 bases and 6 bases respectively, with 18 bases between them. Germline lookup yields CDR1 MNHEY and CDR2 SVGAGI. The CDR3 DNA reads as TGTGCCAGCAGCATTTCTTTGGGCAGCGGCGAGCAGTACTTC. Translating it yields CASSISLGSGEQYF.

The chain combines TRBV2 with TRBJ1-1, with D possibly being TRBD1 (5 bases). CDR1 and CDR2 (germline): SNHLY, FYNNEI. The length of the CDR3 is 11 residues. Deletions cut 8 bases from V and 8 bases from J, with 12 bases between. DNA of the CDR3: TGTGCCAGCGGAGGGACTTTAGAAGCTTTCTTT. The encoded protein is CASGGTLEAFF.

The gene calls are TRBV6-5 and TRBJ1-5; D is uncertain. This CDR3 contains 15 residues. Trimming pared 7 bases from V and 0 bases from J, leaving 13 bases between. From germline, CDR1 is MNHEY and CDR2 SVGAGI. This CDR3 is CASKKTHDSNQPQHF. DNA for the CDR3: TGTGCCAGCAAGAAGACGCACGATAGCAATCAGCCCCAGCATTTT.

The chain joins TRBV11-3 to TRBJ2-1; 7 bases align to TRBD2. The CDR3 has 16 amino acids. V lost 5 bases, J lost 5 bases, and 12 bases stayed unmatched. Germline-derived CDR1 and CDR2 are SGHNT and YENEEA. CDR3 nucleotide sequence: TGTGCCAGCAGCCCGATTATGGGGGGGAAGAACAATGAGCAGTTCTTC. Its protein product is CASSPIMGGKNNEQFF.

The chain couples TRBV13 to TRBJ2-1; D is undetermined. CDR3 length: 14 amino acids. V was trimmed by 5 bases and J by 5 bases, leaving 13 bases between them. Germline V CDR1 and CDR2: PRHDT, FYEKMQ (reference sequence). In DNA form, the CDR3 reads TGTGCCAGCAGCCTCACGGAGAAGGACAATGAGCAGTTCTTC. This translates into CASSLTEKDNEQFF. Full variable domain (missing parts from reference TRBV13 and TRBJ2-1): AAGVIQSPRHLIKEKRETATLKCYPIPRHDTVYWYQQGPGQDPQFLISFYEKMQSDKGSIPDRFSAQQFSDYHSELNMSSLELGDSALYFCASSLTEKDNEQFFGPGTRLTVL.

The chain recombines TRBV5-5 with TRBJ1-1; tentatively, D is TRBD1 (5 bases). The germline V gene has CDR1 SGHKS and CDR2 YYEKEE (reference sequence). The CDR3 spans 14 residues. V lost 4 bases, J lost 3 bases, and 13 bases lay in between. The CDR3 protein is CASSPVGRDTEAFF. The CDR3 DNA reads TGTGCCAGCAGCCCGGTAGGCAGGGACACTGAAGCTTTCTTT.

Only one count was recorded for this clone. The J gene is TRBJ2-7, the V gene TRBV7-9; no clear D gene. CDR3 length: 16 residues. The V end was cut by 5 bases, the J end by 7 bases, with 24 bases between. Per germline, CDR1 SEHNR and CDR2 FQNEAQ (reference sequence). CDR3 sequence (DNA): TGTGCCAGCAGCCCACCCGACCGTGCCGAAAGTGAAGAGCAGTACTTC. Amino acids: CASSPPDRAESEEQYF. Full variable domain (remainder filled in from reference TRBV7-9 and TRBJ2-7): DTGVSQNPRHKITKRGQNVTFRCDPISEHNRLYWYRQTLGQGPEFLTYFQNEAQLEKSRLLSDRFSAERPKGSFSTLEIQRTEQGDSAMYLCASSPPDRAESEEQYFGPGTRLTVT.

The chain couples TRBV19 to TRBJ1-5, with D perhaps TRBD1 (5 bases). The germline V and J ends were trimmed by 6 bases and 5 bases, with 14 bases remaining between them. Germline-derived CDR1 and CDR2 are LNHDA and SQIVND (reference sequence). The CDR3 totals 14 residues. In DNA, the CDR3 is TGTGCCAGTAGGGGACCGGGGCCTTATCAGCCCCAGCATTTT. It specifies CASRGPGPYQPQHF.

The rearrangement uses TRBV11-2 and TRBJ2-1; tentatively, D is TRBD2 (6 bases). The germline V gene has CDR1 SGHAT and CDR2 FQNNGV. The CDR3 runs to 12 residues. Trimming took off 1 base at V and 10 bases at J, with 8 bases between the two ends. CDR3 nucleotides: TGTGCCAGCAGCTTAGCAGCGGGCGAGCAGTTCTTC. Amino acids: CASSLAAGEQFF.

The chain's CDR3 is CASSGGDPNEKLFF. The CDR3 bases are TGTGCCAGCAGTGGAGGGGACCCCAATGAAAAACTGTTTTTT. The J gene is TRBJ1-4, the V gene TRBV2, with D perhaps TRBD1 (5 bases). CDR3 length equals 14 residues. Germline loops: CDR1 SNHLY, CDR2 FYNNEI. Deletions cut 4 bases from V and 5 bases from J, with 11 bases between.

Comment on this clone: This specimen includes other DNA sequences encoding the same CDR3. The rearrangement links TRBV2 to TRBJ1-1; D call uncertain. CDR1 and CDR2 from the germline V gene are SNHLY and FYNNEI. V shed 3 bases and J shed 5 bases, with 4 bases lying between them. This CDR3 is built from 11 residues. CDR3 region: CASSEGTEAFF. The CDR3 region has the DNA TGTGCCAGCAGTGAGGGGACTGAAGCTTTCTTT.

The V and J genes are TRBV28 and TRBJ1-1, with 7 bases lining up with TRBD1. CDR1 MDHEN and CDR2 SYDVKM come from the germline V gene. J was trimmed by 10 bases and V by 2 bases; bases with no gene match: 16. This CDR3 comprises 16 residues. CDR3 protein: CASSLAGGGRALGAFF. The CDR3 DNA is TGTGCCAGCAGTTTAGCAGGGGGGGGCAGGGCTCTGGGAGCTTTCTTT.

The chain recombines TRBV29-1 with TRBJ2-1; TRBD1 aligns across 11 bases. V shed 7 bases and J 6 bases; nucleotides not matched to a gene: 5. CDR1 and CDR2 from the germline V gene are SQVTM and ANQGSEA. The CDR3 is made up of 13 amino acids. The CDR3 protein is CSARGTGGNEQFF. CDR3 bases: TGCAGCGCCCGCGGGACAGGGGGCAATGAGCAGTTCTTC.

V usage is TRBV29-1 and J usage is TRBJ2-5; tentative D call: TRBD1 (7 bases). This CDR3 has 15 amino acids. CDR1 SQVTM and CDR2 ANQGSEA come from the germline V gene. V was shortened by 4 bases and J by 1 base, with 16 bases between the two germline ends. The CDR3 DNA follows: TGCAGCGTTGGGGGCAGGGGGGCTTCCCAAGAGACCCAGTACTTC. This sequence encodes CSVGGRGASQETQYF.

The chain couples TRBV5-6 to TRBJ2-5; D not certain. From germline, CDR1 is SGHDT and CDR2 YYEEEE. This CDR3 is 14 amino acids long. V shed 4 bases and J shed 5 bases, with 15 bases lying between them. For the CDR3, the DNA is TGTGCCAGCAGCCAACCCCCCAGGTTGGAGACCCAGTACTTC. Residues: CASSQPPRLETQYF.

Only one count was recorded for this clone. The rearrangement uses TRBV11-1 and TRBJ2-4; D gene ambiguous. Trimming stripped 1 base from V and 7 bases from J, with 5 bases between. Per germline, CDR1 SGHAT and CDR2 FQDESV (reference sequence). The CDR3 is 12 residues long. The CDR3 loop is CASSLDGNIQYF. In nucleotides, the CDR3 is TGTGCCAGCAGCTTAGATGGTAACATTCAGTACTTC.

As regards this clone: The sample contains more than one DNA sequence encoding this CDR3. The gene calls are TRBV6-5 and TRBJ2-7; D not resolved. Trimming shortened V by 6 bases and J by 0 bases, and 9 bases separated the two germline ends. Germline values: CDR1 MNHEY, CDR2 SVGAGI. The length of the CDR3 is 13 residues. The CDR3 DNA sequence: TGTGCCAGCAGCCCAGGAAGCTCCTACGAGCAGTACTTC. Protein product: CASSPGSSYEQYF.

This clone was found once. This chain connects TRBV5-8 to TRBJ2-7; possibly TRBD2 for D (7 bases). Germline V gene data show CDR1 as SGHTS and CDR2 as YDEGEE. The CDR3 runs 13 residues. Between the trimmed V and J ends, which lost 3 bases and 7 bases, there was a span of 14 bases. This CDR3 reads CASSSGGAGEQYF. The CDR3 DNA is TGTGCCAGCAGCTCTGGGGGGGCGGGAGAGCAGTACTTC. Based on the CDR3 plus reference TRBV5-8 and TRBJ2-7, the full variable domain is EAGVTQSPTHLIKTRGQQATLRCSPISGHTSVYWYQQALGLGLQFLLWYDEGEERNRGNFPPRFSGRQFPNYSSELNVNALELEDSALYLCASSSGGAGEQYFGPGTRLTVT.